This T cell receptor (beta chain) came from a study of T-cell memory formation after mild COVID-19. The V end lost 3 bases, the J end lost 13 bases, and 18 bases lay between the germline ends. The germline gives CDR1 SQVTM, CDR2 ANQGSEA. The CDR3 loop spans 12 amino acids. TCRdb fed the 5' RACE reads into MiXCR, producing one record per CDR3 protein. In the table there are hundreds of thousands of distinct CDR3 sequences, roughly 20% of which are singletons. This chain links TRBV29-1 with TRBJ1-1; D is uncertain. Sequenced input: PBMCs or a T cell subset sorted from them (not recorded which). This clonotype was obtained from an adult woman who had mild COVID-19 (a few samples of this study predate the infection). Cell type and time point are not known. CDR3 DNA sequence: TGCAGCGTTGACCCCTCGGCAGCCATCGGTTTCTTT. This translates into CSVDPSAAIGFF.